This entry features one T cell receptor beta chain sequence. Its antigen is still unknown. These data come from a study of CD8+ T cells in alopecia areata. Sample treatment: oral pan-JAK inhibitor, 5-10 mg twice daily. The germline V gene encodes CDR1 SGHRS and CDR2 YFSETQ. The junction had 2 bases not matched to a gene; V was cut back by 4 bases and J by 4 bases. The CDR3 covers 15 residues. Following extraction, RNA underwent reverse transcription to cDNA, which served as the sequencing template. Produced via immunoSEQ multiplex PCR; TCRdb's table is partial and in-frame only. The sample lists roughly 190,000 clones; 50% to 60% were seen once. General study findings and limits: Especially in alopecia totalis/universalis, lesional scalp showed greater clonality than normal scalp did.

The V and J genes are TRBV5-1 and TRBJ2-3; 14 bases are a match to TRBD2. Sequenced here: CD4+ T cells sorted from blood, sampled at week 4, from a patient treated with tofacitinib. This TCR came from a human donor with alopecia areata. The CDR3 region is CASSGLAGGPDTQYF. The DNA of the CDR3 is TGCGCCAGCAGCGGACTAGCGGGGGGACCAGATACGCAGTATTTT.